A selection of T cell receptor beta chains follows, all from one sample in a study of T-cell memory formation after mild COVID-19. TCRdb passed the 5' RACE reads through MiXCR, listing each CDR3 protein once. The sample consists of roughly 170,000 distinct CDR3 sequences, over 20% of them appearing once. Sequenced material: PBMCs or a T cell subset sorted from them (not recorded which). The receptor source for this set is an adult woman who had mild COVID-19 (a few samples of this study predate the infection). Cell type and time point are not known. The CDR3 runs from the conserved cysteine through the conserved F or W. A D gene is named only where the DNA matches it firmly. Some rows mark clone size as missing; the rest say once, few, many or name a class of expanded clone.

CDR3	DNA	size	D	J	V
CASSLGDRGKNTEAFF	TGTGCCAGCAGCTTAGGAGACAGGGGCAAGAACACTGAAGCTTTCTTT	few	TRBD1	TRBJ1-1	TRBV7-3
CASMVSGQAYNEQFF	TGTGCCAGCATGGTATCGGGACAGGCCTACAATGAGCAGTTCTTC	.	TRBD1	TRBJ2-1	TRBV5-6
CASSYRTDEKLFF	TGTGCCAGCAGTTACAGGACAGATGAAAAACTGTTTTTT	few	.	TRBJ1-4	TRBV6-5
CSVEDVLAVALGNEQFF	TGCAGCGTTGAAGATGTGCTAGCCGTTGCCCTTGGCAATGAGCAGTTCTTC	few	.	TRBJ2-1	TRBV29-1
CASSLVDRGKNIQYF	TGTGCCAGCAGCTTGGTGGACAGGGGCAAAAACATTCAGTACTTC	few	TRBD1	TRBJ2-4	TRBV5-6
CASSSDGTFYNEQFF	TGTGCCAGCAGCTCCGACGGGACTTTTTACAATGAGCAGTTCTTC	few	.	TRBJ2-1	TRBV7-3
CASSGQGEGVVNQPQHF	TGTGCCAGCAGTGGACAGGGAGAAGGAGTCGTGAATCAGCCCCAGCATTTT	.	TRBD1	TRBJ1-5	TRBV6-5
CASSQDGNSDIQYF	TGTGCCAGCAGCCAAGATGGTAACAGTGACATTCAGTACTTC	.	.	TRBJ2-4	TRBV14
CASSFLLNTEAFF	TGTGCCAGCAGTTTTTTACTGAACACTGAAGCTTTCTTT	.	.	TRBJ1-1	TRBV27
CASSYTIGTSAYQETQYF	TGTGCCAGCAGTTACACAATTGGGACTAGCGCGTACCAAGAGACCCAGTACTTC	few	TRBD2	TRBJ2-5	TRBV6-2/TRBV6-3
CASSIGTVKNTEAFF	TGTGCCAGCAGCATAGGGACAGTTAAAAACACTGAAGCTTTCTTT	.	TRBD1	TRBJ1-1	TRBV9
CASSLAKGIEQYF	TGTGCCAGCAGCTTAGCTAAAGGCATCGAGCAGTACTTC	.	.	TRBJ2-7	TRBV11-2
CASSPRQGANYEQYF	TGCGCCAGCAGCCCCCGACAGGGGGCGAACTACGAGCAGTACTTC	.	TRBD1	TRBJ2-7	TRBV4-1
CASSYGERYNEQFF	TGTGCCAGCAGTTACGGGGAAAGGTACAATGAGCAGTTCTTC	few	.	TRBJ2-1	TRBV6-6
CASSPIAGGNTDTQYF	TGCGCCAGCAGCCCCATTGCAGGGGGTAACACAGATACGCAGTATTTT	.	TRBD1	TRBJ2-3	TRBV5-1
CSARLSGVGTEAFF	TGCAGTGCTAGATTGTCAGGGGTTGGCACTGAAGCTTTCTTT	few	.	TRBJ1-1	TRBV20-1
CASRFTSGGYNEQFF	TGTGCCAGCAGGTTTACTAGCGGGGGGTACAATGAGCAGTTCTTC	.	TRBD2	TRBJ2-1	TRBV7-9
CATSYYGVTEAFF	TGTGCCACCAGCTACTATGGGGTGACTGAAGCTTTCTTT	.	.	TRBJ1-1	TRBV15
CAWTALAGVDTQYF	TGTGCCTGGACCGCACTAGCGGGGGTGGATACGCAGTATTTT	.	TRBD2	TRBJ2-3	TRBV30
CATSVRANTGELFF	TGTGCCACCAGTGTCAGGGCGAACACCGGGGAGCTGTTTTTT	.	.	TRBJ2-2	TRBV24-1
CSARDSGLAHEQFF	TGCAGTGCTAGAGATAGCGGACTAGCTCATGAGCAGTTCTTC	.	TRBD2	TRBJ2-1	TRBV20-1
CASSFRQGPGDTEAFF	TGCGCCAGCAGCTTCCGACAGGGCCCGGGAGACACTGAAGCTTTCTTT	few	TRBD1	TRBJ1-1	TRBV5-1
CASKEGATYNEQFF	TGTGCCAGCAAGGAGGGGGCCACCTACAATGAGCAGTTCTTC	.	.	TRBJ2-1	TRBV25-1
CASSWGVAGVPHEQFF	TGTGCCAGCAGCTGGGGGGTGGCGGGAGTCCCCCATGAGCAGTTCTTC	.	TRBD2	TRBJ2-1	TRBV7-9
CASSERGIRNNSPLHF	TGTGCCAGCAGTGAAAGGGGAATCCGGAATAATTCACCCCTCCACTTT	.	.	TRBJ1-6	TRBV6-1
CASSHTGTGRHEQYF	TGTGCCAGCAGCCATACCGGGACAGGGCGACACGAGCAGTACTTC	.	TRBD1	TRBJ2-7	TRBV13